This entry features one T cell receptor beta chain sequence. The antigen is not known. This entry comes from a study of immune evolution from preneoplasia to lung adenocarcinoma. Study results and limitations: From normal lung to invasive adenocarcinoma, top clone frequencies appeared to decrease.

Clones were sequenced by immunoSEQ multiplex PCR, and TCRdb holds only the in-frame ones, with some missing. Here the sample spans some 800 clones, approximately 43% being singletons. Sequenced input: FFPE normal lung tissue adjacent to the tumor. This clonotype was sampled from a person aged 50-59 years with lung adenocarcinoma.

In DNA, the CDR3 is TGTGCCAGCACCCTACCGACTCAGGATACGCAGTATTTT. Amino acid sequence: CASTLPTQDTQYF. The gene calls are TRBV27 and TRBJ2-3; D is undetermined. Looked up from germline, CDR1 is MNHEY and CDR2 is SMNVEV (reference sequence). This CDR3 is 13 amino acids long. The V and J ends lost 7 bases and 6 bases respectively, with 14 bases between them.